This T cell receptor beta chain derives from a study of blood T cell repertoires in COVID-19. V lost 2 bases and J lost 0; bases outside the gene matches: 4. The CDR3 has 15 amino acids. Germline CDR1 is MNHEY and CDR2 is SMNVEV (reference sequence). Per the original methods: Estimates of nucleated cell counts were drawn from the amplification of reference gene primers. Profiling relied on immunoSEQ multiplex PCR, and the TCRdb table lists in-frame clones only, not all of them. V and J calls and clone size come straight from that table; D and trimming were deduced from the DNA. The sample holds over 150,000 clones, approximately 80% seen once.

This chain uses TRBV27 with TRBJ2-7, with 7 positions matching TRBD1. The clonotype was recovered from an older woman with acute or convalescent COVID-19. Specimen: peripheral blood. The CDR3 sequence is CASSLKRGLSYEQYF. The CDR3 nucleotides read TGTGCCAGCAGTTTAAAGAGGGGGCTCTCCTACGAGCAGTACTTC.